The entry below gives a single T cell receptor beta chain sequence along with its context. The specificity of this receptor is unknown. The input lacks base qualities; no much larger clone sits a single base away. The entry originates in a study of cytomegalovirus exposure and HLA in healthy donors (dated by TCRdb to about 2017). Study-wide context: According to a later analysis, one platform produced both the 120 validation repertoires and the roughly 650 repertoires of the first cohort. The aim of the study was to test whether cataloging public T cell receptors could identify signatures of past pathogen exposure. Along with the approximately 600-subject first cohort, a separate validation cohort of 120 different subjects was used. To predict cytomegalovirus infection status, the study brought together high-throughput TCR immunosequencing, statistical association of individual TCRs with disease status, and machine learning. Here is what the overall study found, with its caveats: A later analysis found that TCRs clustered in the first cohort also tended to co-occur in the roughly 120 validation repertoires, with approximately 94% of cluster scores above 0. All 120 or so repertoires were used to score co-occurrence in the validation cohort in a later analysis, because that analysis had no HLA typing for the cohort. In both the original and validation cohorts, the classifier was reported to diagnose cytomegalovirus status with high specificity and sensitivity. In vitro tests confirmed that a few of the cytomegalovirus-associated TCR beta chains recognize cytomegalovirus antigens. The study listed 164 TCR beta chains as associated with cytomegalovirus. The authors suggested that the approach could potentially be extended to other disease states and immunological phenotypes. While some public TCRs were present in many individuals, most TCR sequences turned up only very rarely across donors.

Reading from cysteine to phenylalanine, the CDR3 counts 13 amino acids. Only the CDR3 DNA stays, 39 bases, in frame from base 1. V is clipped by 1 base and J by 3 bases, and the sequence between their germline boundaries is 7 bases long. The germline V gene yields SNHLY for CDR1 and FYNNEI for CDR2. The donors were included in the validation cohort of 120 subjects, a group kept apart from the roughly 730-subject first cohort. The library was obtained by the immunoSEQ multiplex PCR assay. As for the original processing: A statistical classification framework was built for diagnosing cytomegalovirus status from the catalog of TCR beta chain sequences. TCRdb holds this immuneACCESS table with in-frame rearrangements only. Some clones are missing; in checked studies, unresolved V genes explain under half, and the rest has no known cause. That table supplies the V and J calls and clone size; D and trimming were determined from the DNA. Within this sample are 150,000 to 200,000 clones, with 70% to 90% of them counted one time only. Around 5% of the sample comes from the top ten.

This receptor was taken from a woman in her 30s in good health and CMV-seronegative. The sequence joins TRBV2 to TRBJ2-7; the D segment cannot be called with confidence. The sequencing input was PBMCs. CDR3 protein: CASSEGVGYEQYF. DNA sequence: TGTGCCAGCAGTGAAGGGGTAGGCTACGAGCAGTACTTC.